The T cell receptor beta chain under discussion was sequenced for a study of chemoradiotherapy in HPV16-positive cancers. The protocol was immunoSEQ multiplex PCR, while the TCRdb copy is restricted to in-frame clones and leaves out a portion. The table has approximately 20,000 clones, about 86% seen once. The V gene end was trimmed by 5 bases and the J gene end by 2 bases; junction bases not matched to a gene: 2. CDR1 is MGHRA, CDR2 YSYEKL, per germline. This CDR3 is 13 amino acids long. The receptor was isolated from a human donor with HPV-associated anogenital cancer. The chain recombines TRBV4-1 with TRBJ2-7; 8 bases line up with TRBD1. The material sequenced was blood, taken from a patient who underwent chemoradiotherapy. This chain's CDR3 is CASSMGQAYEQYF. CDR3 nucleotides: TGCGCCAGCAGCATGGGACAGGCCTACGAGCAGTACTTC.